The entry that follows covers one TCR beta chain sequence. There are a few counts of this clonotype. Its antigen is not yet known. No clone much larger than this one lies a single base away; base qualities are absent. The data belong to a study of T-cell memory formation after mild COVID-19 (dated by TCRdb to the early 2020s). As for the study more broadly: TCR sequence clusters from the two donors were largely donor specific. Longitudinal TCRalpha and TCRbeta repertoire sequencing tracked T-cell clones expanding and contracting after mild COVID-19 in two donors. Two young, previously healthy adult volunteers made up the cohort, one male and one female.

Broader findings and caveats from the paper: Some responding clones were found in pre-infection memory, which suggests that pre-existing cross-reactive memory T cells took part in the SARS-CoV-2 response. The second-wave clones that peaked on day 37 were not confirmed to be SARS-CoV-2 specific. Only two mild cases were covered in the study, and larger cohorts including severe cases with pre-infection samples were considered necessary. From day 15 to 85, contracting clones showed balanced CD4/CD8 phenotypes, whereas a second wave of clones that expanded from day 15 to 37 leaned towards CD4+. Contracting CD4+ clones were located mainly in the CM and EM memory subsets, whereas CD8+ clones were found to be enriched in EMRA.

Ficoll-Paque density gradient centrifugation was the method used to isolate PBMCs. Instrument on record: Illumina NovaSeq 6000. Using 5'RACE with constant-segment primers, TCRalpha and TCRbeta cDNA libraries were constructed, with sample barcodes and unique molecular identifiers added in the process. RNA was extracted from every sample with Trizol reagent. The libraries were amplified in two PCR steps, and the second step added a second sample barcode and Illumina TruSeq adapters. Libraries were sequenced on an Illumina NovaSeq with 2 x 150 bp paired-end reads. Processing in the source paper ran as follows. Reads were demultiplexed and collapsed into UMI-guided consensus sequences with migec v1.2.7. With mixcr v2.1.11, UMI consensuses were aligned to TRA and TRB V and J templates and assembled into clonotypes. Clonotypes were classified as expanded or contracted when called significant by both edgeR and NoisET, with noise models trained on biological replicates. For edgeR calls, the cutoffs were a false discovery rate-adjusted p below 0.01 and a log2 fold-change threshold of 1. As an exploratory analysis of dynamics, max-normalized trajectories of the 1000 most abundant clonotypes were examined with PCA combined with hierarchical clustering. Each responding clone was given a CD4 or CD8 phenotype based on the CD4+ and CD8+ repertoires, which had been sequenced separately. TCRdb's own reprocessing of the public reads used fastp at Q25 and MiXCR and kept productive beta chains. Identical CDR3 protein sequences are pooled into one entry, listed with their most common genes and DNA. The V and J calls reflect TCRdb's pipeline rather than the authors' work. This sample comprises around 320,000 distinct CDR3 sequences, roughly an eighth of them detected only once. The ten largest make up roughly 21% of the sample.

Including the terminal cysteine and phenylalanine, the CDR3 comprises 14 residues. Only the CDR3 part of the read is kept: 42 bases, read in frame from the first base. The germline V gene supplies CDR1 MDHEN and CDR2 SYDVKM. V is cut by 6 bases and J by 8 bases, and the space between the germline ends is 19 bases. The clonotype was recovered from a man aged 18 to 30 who had mild COVID-19 (a few samples of this study predate the infection). The sample titles of this study are shuffled in the database, so cell type and time point are left out; the donor was told from shared clones. Source material: PBMCs or a T cell subset sorted from them (not recorded which). The sequence links TRBV28 to TRBJ1-2; tentative D gene TRBD1, with 6 bases matching. Here the CDR3 is given as CASRGGHLLIGYTF. In nucleotides, the sequence is TGTGCCAGCAGGGGGGGGCACCTTCTAATAGGCTACACCTTC.